This T cell receptor beta chain was sequenced in a study of radiotherapy plus CTLA-4 blockade in lung cancer. Germline V gene data show CDR1 as SGDLS and CDR2 as YYNGEE. The CDR3 loop spans 13 amino acids. V lost 0 bases and J lost 10, with 8 bases in between. Assay: immunoSEQ multiplex PCR; the TCRdb copy retains only in-frame clones and omits some. The sample holds 85,000 to 90,000 clones, about 88% seen once. Focal radiation plus CTLA-4 blockade with ipilimumab was given to patients with chemo-refractory metastatic non-small-cell lung cancer. The material was peripheral blood, obtained from a patient treated with radiotherapy plus ipilimumab. The chain employs TRBV9 and TRBJ1-6; D is undetermined. This clonotype originated in a human donor with non-small cell lung cancer that progressed on radiotherapy plus ipilimumab. The CDR3 bases are TGTGCCAGCAGCGTAGTAGATGACTCACCCCTCCACTTT. Residues: CASSVVDDSPLHF.